Listed here is a single T cell receptor (beta chain). The table came from immunoSEQ multiplex PCR; TCRdb's copy has only in-frame clones and leaves some out. This table has some 160,000 clones, around 81% appearing once. The data originate from a study of blood T cell repertoires in COVID-19. Overall study context: Material from acute and convalescent COVID-19 was sourced from the United States, Italy and Spain.

CDR3 length equals 14 residues. Germline V gene data show CDR1 as SGDLS and CDR2 as YYNGEE. Trimming stripped 0 bases from V and 4 bases from J, with 10 bases between. Sequenced sample: peripheral blood. The receptor comes from a man between 65 and 85 years old with active or convalescent COVID-19. This chain uses TRBV9 with TRBJ2-5; D may be TRBD1 (7 bases). DNA for the CDR3: TGTGCCAGCAGCGTAGCAGGGGGAGGAGAGACCCAGTACTTC. It yields the protein CASSVAGGGETQYF.